This entry concerns a single T cell receptor (beta chain). Its antigen is undetermined. Per the germline V gene, CDR1 is LGHNA and CDR2 is YNFKEQ. Trimming took 1 base from V and 4 from J, leaving 13 bases between them. This CDR3 is 15 amino acids long. This sample is drawn from a study of lymphopenia after photon versus proton radiotherapy. Profiled with immunoSEQ multiplex PCR; TCRdb holds only in-frame clones, not every one. Of 55,000 to 75,000 clones in the sample, approximately 90% were seen once. General study results and limits: After lymphocyte nadir, photon-treated repertoires showed oligoclonal expansion, especially CD8+ Temra.

V is TRBV4-2 and J is TRBJ1-2; D remains ambiguous. Here the sequenced sample was peripheral blood, taken from a patient treated with photon-based radiotherapy. The receptor was derived from a woman in her 70s with pancreatic cancer. The CDR3 region is CASSQAPATAYGYTF. The CDR3 region has the DNA TGTGCCAGCAGCCAAGCCCCGGCGACGGCCTATGGCTACACCTTC.